This T cell receptor beta chain appears in the sequencing data of a study of OX40 agonist ivuxolimab in advanced cancers. Assay used: immunoSEQ multiplex PCR; TCRdb lists only in-frame clones, some missing. Among 50,000 or so clones listed, approximately 88% were seen once. This CDR3 comprises 14 residues. The V and J ends lost 4 bases and 5 bases respectively, with 14 bases between them. Germline V CDR1 and CDR2: ENHRY, SYGVKD. The genes are TRBV10-3 and TRBJ2-5; D uncertain. The material sequenced was CD4+ or CD8+ T cells sorted from blood, taken in a trial of the OX40 agonist ivuxolimab. This sequence was found in an adult with an advanced solid tumor such as melanoma, head and neck, liver or kidney cancer. CDR3 DNA: TGTGCCATCAGTGCCCCCCGGGCTGGGGAGACCCAGTACTTC. This gives the protein CAISAPRAGETQYF.